This T cell receptor beta chain was profiled in a study of control samples from healthy donors and cancer patients. CDR1 is MNHEY, CDR2 SMNVEV, per germline (reference sequence). The V end lost 1 base, the J end lost 4 bases, and 10 bases lay between the germline ends. The length of the CDR3 is 14 residues. Sequencing used immunoSEQ multiplex PCR; TCRdb keeps in-frame clones, though not all of them. The sample yields about 34,000 clones, roughly nine tenths seen once. This chain links TRBV27 with TRBJ1-1; tentatively, D is TRBD1 (6 bases). Material for sequencing was PBMCs. The source of this sequence is a woman aged 40 to 50 with lung cancer. CDR3 loop: CASSLWQGSTEAFF. The DNA for the CDR3 is TGTGCCAGCAGTTTATGGCAGGGGAGCACTGAAGCTTTCTTT.